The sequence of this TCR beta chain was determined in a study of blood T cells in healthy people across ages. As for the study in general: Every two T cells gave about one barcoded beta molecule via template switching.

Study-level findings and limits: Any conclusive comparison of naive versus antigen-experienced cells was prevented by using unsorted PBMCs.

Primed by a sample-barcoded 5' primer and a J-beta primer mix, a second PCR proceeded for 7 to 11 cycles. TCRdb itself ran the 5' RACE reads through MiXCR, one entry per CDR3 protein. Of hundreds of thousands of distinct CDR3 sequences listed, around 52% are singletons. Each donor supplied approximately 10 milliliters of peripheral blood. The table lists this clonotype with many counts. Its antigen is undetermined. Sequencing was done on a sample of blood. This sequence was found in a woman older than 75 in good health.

In DNA, the CDR3 is TGTGCCAGCAGTCTGGGTAGGGAGAGCAATCAGCCCCAGCATTTT. It specifies CASSLGRESNQPQHF. V is TRBV2 and J is TRBJ1-5; D gene unclear. This CDR3 has 15 amino acids. The V end lost 5 bases, the J end lost 1 base, and 12 bases lay between the germline ends. Germline assignment: CDR1 SNHLY and CDR2 FYNNEI.